These 22 T cell receptor beta chains came from one sample sequenced in a study of T-cell reconstitution after alpha-beta-depleted transplantation in children. The library targeted TCRbeta and was prepared with unique molecular identifiers. A single record per CDR3 protein comes from TCRdb applying MiXCR to the PCR reads. The sample yields almost 250,000 distinct CDR3 sequences, more than 20% seen once. The source was PBMCs, collected before TCRalphabeta/CD19-depleted stem cell transplant. Every receptor here comes from a girl aged 2 to 9 with Fanconi anemia, due to receive a stem cell transplant.

This clonotype was found a few times. The gene calls are TRBV12-3 or TRBV12-4 and TRBJ2-7; 9 bases map to TRBD1. The CDR3 extends over 12 amino acids. J lost 6 bases, V lost 5 bases, and 2 bases had no gene match. CDR3 DNA sequence: TGTGCCAGCAGTACAGGGGGCAGCGAGCAGTACTTC. It codes for CASSTGGSEQYF.

The chain recombines TRBV20-1 with TRBJ2-1, with 11 nucleotides matching TRBD2. CDR1 DFQATT and CDR2 SNEGSKA come from the germline V gene (reference sequence). The trim removed 6 bases at V and 4 bases at J, leaving 11 bases unmatched. The CDR3 length is 16 residues. The CDR3, as DNA: TGCAGTGCCAACCGGGTAGCGGGAGGGGCTTACAATGAGCAGTTCTTC. This translates into CSANRVAGGAYNEQFF.

This clonotype turned up a few times. The CDR3 nucleotides read TGTGCCAGCAGCACACCTAGTTTCATCGAGCAGTACTTC. It is translated as CASSTPSFIEQYF. The V gene is TRBV6-6, the J gene TRBJ2-7, with D unresolved. Germline CDR1 and CDR2: MNHNY and SVGAGI (reference sequence). This CDR3 contains 13 residues. Trimming cost V 6 bases and J 6 bases, with 15 bases left between them.

This clonotype turned up a few times. The chain joins TRBV7-3 to TRBJ2-2, with D possibly TRBD2 on 6 matching bases. With 2 bases removed from V and 8 bases from J, the gap between germline ends came to 18 bases. From germline, CDR1 is SGHTA and CDR2 FQGTGA. The CDR3 length is 16 residues. CDR3 sequence: CASSLRAGLGGGELFF. In nucleotides, the CDR3 is TGTGCCAGCAGCTTACGAGCGGGCCTAGGAGGAGGGGAGCTGTTTTTT.

The J gene is TRBJ2-7, the V gene TRBV27; D may be TRBD2 (7 bases). V lost 6 bases and J 1 base, leaving 13 bases between the germline ends. Germline lookup yields CDR1 MNHEY and CDR2 SMNVEV (reference sequence). CDR3 length: 14 amino acids. CDR3 sequence (DNA): TGTGCCAGCAGGGGGGGGGGCCTTTCCTACGAGCAGTACTTC. Encoded protein: CASRGGGLSYEQYF.

This chain connects TRBV6-5 to TRBJ2-3, with 10 bases matching TRBD2. V was clipped by 0 bases and J by 9 bases; unmatched bases: 0. Looked up from germline, CDR1 is MNHEY and CDR2 is SVGAGI. The CDR3 has 13 residues. CDR3 protein: CASSYSGLATQYF. The CDR3 nucleotides read TGTGCCAGCAGTTACTCGGGACTAGCGACGCAGTATTTT.

At least ten counts were recorded for this clonotype. The rearrangement joins TRBV20-1 to TRBJ2-5, with 8 bases lining up with TRBD2. Germline lookup yields CDR1 DFQATT and CDR2 SNEGSKA (reference sequence). The V segment lost 3 bases and the J segment 1 base; nucleotides outside the gene matches: 13. This CDR3 is built from 17 residues. Here the CDR3 DNA reads TGCAGTGCTAGGGGCCCCCGGGCTAGCGGGTTCCAAGAGACCCAGTACTTC. Translating it yields CSARGPRASGFQETQYF.

The chain joins TRBV7-8 to TRBJ2-5; 7 bases agree with TRBD2. CDR3 size: 17 residues. V shed 2 bases and J 5 bases; nucleotides not matched to a gene: 14. Germline assignment: CDR1 SGHVS and CDR2 FQNEAQ. CDR3: CASSLRRTFVGGETQYF. The CDR3 DNA reads as TGTGCCAGCAGCTTACGCAGGACATTCGTCGGGGGGGAGACCCAGTACTTC.

The CDR3: CASSLGHSTFPRFF. The CDR3 DNA is TGTGCCAGCAGCTTAGGGCACTCGACCTTCCCGAGGTTCTTC. V gene TRBV7-3 combines with J gene TRBJ2-1, with D hard to call. V was pared by 2 bases and J by 15 bases, with 20 bases between. There are 14 residues in the CDR3. CDR1 and CDR2 from the germline V gene are SGHTA and FQGTGA. Full variable domain (remainder filled in from reference TRBV7-3 and TRBJ2-1): GAGVSQTPSNKVTEKGKYVELRCDPISGHTALYWYRQSLGQGPEFLIYFQGTGAADDSGLPNDRFFAVRPEGSVSTLKIQRTERGDSAVYLCASSLGHSTFPRFFGPGTRLTVL.

The V gene is TRBV28, the J gene TRBJ2-7, with a possible D match to TRBD2 (5 bases). Germline V CDR1 and CDR2: MDHEN, SYDVKM. Deletions cut 1 base from V and 0 bases from J, with 16 bases between. There are 17 residues in the CDR3. This chain's CDR3 is CASSLLAPSSSSYEQYF. CDR3 DNA: TGTGCCAGCAGTTTATTGGCTCCTAGCTCAAGCTCCTACGAGCAGTACTTC.

This clonotype has just one count. V gene TRBV24-1 combines with J gene TRBJ2-1; 7 bases fit TRBD2. The germline V gene encodes CDR1 KGHDR and CDR2 SFDVKD. This CDR3 has 16 residues. V gave up 0 bases and J gave up 2 bases; unmatched junction bases: 3. The CDR3 region has the DNA TGTGCCACCAGTGATTTGGGACGGGAGGCCTACAATGAGCAGTTCTTC. It yields the protein CATSDLGREAYNEQFF.

This clonotype was counted many times. The genes are TRBV20-1 and TRBJ2-7; 11 positions match TRBD2. V lost 0 bases, J lost 0 bases, and 7 bases stayed unmatched. From germline, CDR1 is DFQATT and CDR2 SNEGSKA (reference sequence). The CDR3 sequence is 17 residues long. This chain's CDR3 is CSARDRGLAGYSYEQYF. The DNA for the CDR3 is TGCAGTGCTAGAGATCGTGGACTAGCGGGCTACTCCTACGAGCAGTACTTC.

The chain carries TRBV12-3 or TRBV12-4 and TRBJ2-4; tentative D call: TRBD1 (5 bases). The CDR3 is 16 amino acids. With 3 bases removed from V and 3 bases from J, the gap between germline ends came to 15 bases. Written as DNA, the CDR3 is TGTGCCAGCAGTTTTCGGGTCAGGGAAGACAAAAACATTCAGTACTTC. Residues: CASSFRVREDKNIQYF.

This clonotype was counted many times. The rearrangement links TRBV10-3 to TRBJ2-7; 10 nucleotides line up with TRBD2. Germline CDR1 is ENHRY and CDR2 is SYGVKD. The CDR3 covers 15 residues. J was trimmed by 5 bases and V by 2 bases; bases with no gene match: 6. Here the CDR3 reads CAISEQAGGRNEQYF. The CDR3 nucleotides are TGTGCCATCAGTGAGCAAGCGGGAGGGCGTAACGAGCAGTACTTC.

V usage is TRBV24-1 and J usage is TRBJ1-1; D is ambiguous. V was shortened by 8 bases and J by 3 bases, with 12 bases between the two germline ends. The CDR3 sequence is 13 residues long. The germline CDR1 and CDR2 sequences are KGHDR and SFDVKD. The DNA of the CDR3 is TGTGCCACCAATTACGACGGACACACTGAAGCTTTCTTT. This translates into CATNYDGHTEAFF.

This clonotype occurred a few times. This chain connects TRBV29-1 to TRBJ1-2; perhaps TRBD1 as D (6 bases). V lost 8 bases to trimming and J lost 9 bases, with 19 bases between them. The CDR3 covers 12 residues. Looked up from germline, CDR1 is SQVTM and CDR2 is ANQGSEA. The CDR3 protein is CSTTQGSDRYTF. The CDR3 DNA is TGCAGCACTACACAGGGATCCGATCGCTACACCTTC. The entire variable domain, with the rest obtained from reference TRBV29-1 and TRBJ1-2, is as follows: SAVISQKPSRDICQRGTSLTIQCQVDSQVTMMFWYRQQPGQSLTLIATANQGSEATYESGFVIDKFPISRPNLTFSTLTVSNMSPEDSSIYLCSTTQGSDRYTFGSGTRLTVV.

This clonotype was recorded many times. The chain uses TRBV20-1 and TRBJ2-7, with TRBD1 matching over 8 bases. Trimming took 4 bases from V and 3 from J; bases not matched to a gene: 8. In germline, CDR1 is DFQATT, CDR2 SNEGSKA (reference sequence). This CDR3 spans 14 amino acids. The CDR3 bases are TGCAGTGCTACCAACGGACAGGGAGACTACGAGCAGTACTTC. Its translation is CSATNGQGDYEQYF.

This clonotype was counted many times. The chain recombines TRBV10-3 with TRBJ1-3; D uncertain. CDR3 size: 11 residues. The germline V gene has CDR1 ENHRY and CDR2 SYGVKD. V lost 6 bases to trimming and J lost 8 bases, with 8 bases between them. CDR3 protein: CAIRGIDTIYF. The CDR3 DNA is TGTGCCATCAGGGGAATTGACACCATATATTTT.

This clonotype was seen many times. The chain recombines TRBV7-3 with TRBJ1-2; TRBD1 agrees at 8 bases. The V gene's germline CDR1 is SGHTA and CDR2 FQGTGA. V shed 4 bases and J 4 bases; nucleotides not matched to a gene: 2. This CDR3 is built from 13 residues. The CDR3 nucleotides read TGTGCCAGCAGCTCAACAGGGGGCTATGGCTACACCTTC. Its translation: CASSSTGGYGYTF.

The rearrangement joins TRBV6-2 or TRBV6-3 to TRBJ1-1; the match to TRBD1 covers 9 bases. With V trimmed by 6 bases and J by 4 bases, 6 bases remained unmatched. Germline V gives CDR1 MNHEY, CDR2 SVGEGT. This CDR3 region has 14 residues. The CDR3 sequence: CASRLTGGFTEAFF. For the CDR3, the DNA is TGTGCCAGCAGGCTTACAGGGGGCTTCACTGAAGCTTTCTTT.

A few counts support this clonotype. DNA of the CDR3: TGTGCCAGCAGCTTAGACCCGTTTCGGCAGTACTTC. Protein sequence: CASSLDPFRQYF. The gene calls are TRBV7-8 and TRBJ2-7; no definite D call. In germline, CDR1 is SGHVS, CDR2 FQNEAQ. Trimming took off 1 base at V and 9 bases at J, with 10 bases between the two ends. The CDR3 has 12 amino acids. The whole variable domain, remainder taken from reference TRBV7-8 and TRBJ2-7, is GAGVSQSPRYKVAKRGQDVALRCDPISGHVSLFWYQQALGQGPEFLTYFQNEAQLDKSGLPSDRFFAERPEGSVSTLKIQRTQQEDSAVYLCASSLDPFRQYFGPGTRLTVT.

V gene TRBV10-1 combines with J gene TRBJ1-1, with 8 bases aligning to TRBD1. From germline, CDR1 is WNHNN and CDR2 SYGVQD (reference sequence). This CDR3 spans 14 amino acids. The junction had 9 bases not matched to a gene; V was cut back by 7 bases and J by 5 bases. The CDR3 reads CASTSDRGWTEAFF. CDR3 in DNA: TGCGCCAGCACATCAGACAGGGGATGGACTGAAGCTTTCTTT.